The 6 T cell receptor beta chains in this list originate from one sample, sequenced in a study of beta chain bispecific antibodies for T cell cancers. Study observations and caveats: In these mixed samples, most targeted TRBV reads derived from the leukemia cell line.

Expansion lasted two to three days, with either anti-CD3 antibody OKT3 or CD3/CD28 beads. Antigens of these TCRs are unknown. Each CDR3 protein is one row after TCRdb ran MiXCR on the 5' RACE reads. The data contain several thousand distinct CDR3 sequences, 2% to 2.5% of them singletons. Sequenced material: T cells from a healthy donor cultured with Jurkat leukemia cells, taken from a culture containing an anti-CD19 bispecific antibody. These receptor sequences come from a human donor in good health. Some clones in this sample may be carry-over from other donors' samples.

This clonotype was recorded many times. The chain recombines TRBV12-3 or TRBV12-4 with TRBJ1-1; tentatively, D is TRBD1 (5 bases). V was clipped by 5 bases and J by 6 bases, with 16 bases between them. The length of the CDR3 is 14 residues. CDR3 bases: TGTGCCAGCAGTCGACTGAGAGAAGGGGCTGAAGCTTTCTTT. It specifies CASSRLREGAEAFF.

Here the CDR3 reads CASSYQGIYEQYF. CDR3 nucleotide sequence: TGTGCCAGCAGCTACCAGGGGATCTACGAGCAGTACTTC. The V and J genes are TRBV5-6 and TRBJ2-7, with a possible D match to TRBD1 (6 bases). There are 13 residues in the CDR3. Germline loops: CDR1 SGHDT, CDR2 YYEEEE. V was shortened by 3 bases and J by 3 bases, with 10 bases between the two germline ends.

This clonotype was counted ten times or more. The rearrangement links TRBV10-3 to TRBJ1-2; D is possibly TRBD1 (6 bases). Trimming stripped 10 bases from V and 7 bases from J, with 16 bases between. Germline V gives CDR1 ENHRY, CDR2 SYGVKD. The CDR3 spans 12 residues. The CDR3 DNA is TGTGCCACATTTCAGGGGCAAGGTGGCTACACCTTC. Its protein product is CATFQGQGGYTF.

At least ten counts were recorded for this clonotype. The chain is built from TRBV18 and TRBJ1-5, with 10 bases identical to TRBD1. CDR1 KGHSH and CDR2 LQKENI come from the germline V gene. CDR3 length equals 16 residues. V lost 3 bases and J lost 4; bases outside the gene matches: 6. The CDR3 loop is CASSPTLGQGNQPQHF. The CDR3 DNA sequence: TGTGCCAGCTCACCTACCTTGGGACAGGGGAATCAGCCCCAGCATTTT.

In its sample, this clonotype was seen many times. In nucleotides, the CDR3 is TGCAGCGTTGGGGGACAGGCGAACACCGGGGAGCTGTTTTTT. Its protein product is CSVGGQANTGELFF. V gene TRBV29-1 combines with J gene TRBJ2-2; 8 bases map to TRBD1. The CDR3 runs to 14 residues. Losses at the gene ends were 4 bases for V and 0 bases for J; bases not matched to a gene: 1. Germline V lookup: CDR1 SQVTM, CDR2 ANQGSEA.

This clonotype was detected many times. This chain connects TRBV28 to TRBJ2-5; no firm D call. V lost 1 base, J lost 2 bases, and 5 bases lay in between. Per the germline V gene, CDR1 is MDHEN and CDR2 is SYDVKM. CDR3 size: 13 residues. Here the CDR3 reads CASSLYGQETQYF. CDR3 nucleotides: TGTGCCAGCAGTTTATACGGACAAGAGACCCAGTACTTC.